The 17 T cell receptor beta chains listed next were all sequenced from one sample in a study of blood T cell repertoires in COVID-19 (dated by TCRdb to 2020 to 2021). The library was produced with the immunoSEQ multiplex PCR assay. TCRdb obtained this table from immuneACCESS and retained in-frame rearrangements with V and J assigned. These tables miss some clones; where compared with another copy, unresolved V genes account for less than half of the shortfall, and the remainder is unexplained. This sample holds 200,000 to 250,000 clones; 83% were observed only once. Of the sample, 3.6% is held by the ten largest clones. What was sequenced was PBMCs or T cells enriched from blood (not recorded which). Receptors were obtained from a woman aged 40-49 years who had been exposed to COVID-19.

This sequence joins TRBV24-1 and TRBJ1-5; tentative D call: TRBD1 (5 bases). The CDR3 is 14 amino acids. From germline, CDR1 is KGHDR and CDR2 SFDVKD. Trimming cost V 3 bases and J 3 bases, with 8 bases left between them. The CDR3 here is CATSDDSYNQPQHF. The CDR3 DNA is TGTGCCACCAGTGATGACAGTTACAATCAGCCCCAGCATTTT.

V and J are TRBV24-1 and TRBJ1-1, with TRBD1 identical over 9 bases. V trimming: 4 bases; J trimming: 0 bases; junction bases outside the gene matches: 17. CDR1 is KGHDR and CDR2 is SFDVKD in the germline V gene. The CDR3 loop spans 20 amino acids. CDR3 DNA sequence: TGTGCCACCAGTGACCAATCCGGTGGAGACAGGGGGTTAATGAACACTGAAGCTTTCTTT. Translated, it gives CATSDQSGGDRGLMNTEAFF.

The chain carries TRBV3-1 (or the pseudogene TRBV3-2) and TRBJ1-5; 11 nucleotides match TRBD1. After removal of 4 bases from V and 9 bases from J, the junction contained 5 bases not matched to a gene. Germline CDR1 reads LGHDT; CDR2 reads YNNKEL (reference sequence). CDR3 length equals 14 residues. The CDR3 loop is CASSPGQGAWPQHF. The CDR3 DNA sequence: TGTGCCAGCAGCCCCGGACAGGGGGCATGGCCCCAGCATTTT.

The chain links TRBV5-1 to TRBJ2-1; tentatively, D is TRBD2 (5 bases). Germline-derived CDR1 and CDR2 are SGHRS and YFSETQ. V was cut by 7 bases and J by 8 bases, with 16 bases left in between. The CDR3 totals 13 residues. The CDR3 reads CASLPFAGDEQFF. In DNA, the CDR3 is TGCGCCAGCCTTCCCTTCGCGGGCGATGAGCAGTTCTTC. Drawing the rest from reference TRBV5-1 and TRBJ2-1, the complete variable domain is KAGVTQTPRYLIKTRGQQVTLSCSPISGHRSVSWYQQTPGQGLQFLFEYFSETQRNKGNFPGRFSGRQFSNSRSEMNVSTLELGDSALYLCASLPFAGDEQFFGPGTRLTVL.

The CDR3 DNA follows: TGCGCCAGCAGCCAAGTTCCGTCCGGGGCCAACGTCCTGACTTTC. Translation gives CASSQVPSGANVLTF. The chain combines TRBV4-1 with TRBJ2-6; D unclear. Trimming cost V 1 base and J 4 bases, with 8 bases left between them. The germline V gene has CDR1 MGHRA and CDR2 YSYEKL. The CDR3 extends over 15 amino acids.

The J gene is TRBJ1-6, the V gene TRBV6-5, with D tentatively TRBD1 (6 bases). CDR1 is MNHEY and CDR2 is SVGAGI in the germline V gene. Between the trimmed V and J ends, which lost 6 bases and 5 bases, there was a span of 8 bases. This CDR3 is 13 amino acids long. CDR3 sequence (DNA): TGTGCCAGCAGCAGACAGGATAATTCACCCCTCCACTTT. Its translation: CASSRQDNSPLHF.

The V call is TRBV5-1, the J call TRBJ2-1; tentatively, D is TRBD2 (5 bases). This CDR3 region has 15 residues. Germline loops: CDR1 SGHRS, CDR2 YFSETQ. Trimming shortened V by 1 base and J by 4 bases, and 12 bases separated the two germline ends. The CDR3 loop reads CASSLSVPGYNEQFF. DNA of the CDR3: TGCGCCAGCAGCTTGTCGGTTCCGGGGTACAATGAGCAGTTCTTC.

This clone appeared a few times. The chain uses TRBV11-2 and TRBJ2-1, with D maybe TRBD1 (6 bases). Deletions cut 5 bases from V and 3 bases from J, with 23 bases between. CDR1 SGHAT and CDR2 FQNNGV come from the germline V gene. This CDR3 spans 18 amino acids. The CDR3 DNA is TGTGCCAGCAGCCCCCTAGAGCCCGACGGACAGATCTACAATGAGCAGTTCTTC. Amino acid sequence: CASSPLEPDGQIYNEQFF. The full variable domain, its missing parts supplied by reference TRBV11-2 and TRBJ2-1, is EAGVAQSPRYKIIEKRQSVAFWCNPISGHATLYWYQQILGQGPKLLIQFQNNGVVDDSQLPKDRFSAERLKGVDSTLKIQPAKLEDSAVYLCASSPLEPDGQIYNEQFFGPGTRLTVL.

On this clone itself: Additional DNA sequences in this sample encode the identical CDR3. V and J are TRBV3-1 (or the pseudogene TRBV3-2) and TRBJ2-7; 7 bases map to TRBD2. Germline CDR1 is LGHDT and CDR2 is YNNKEL (reference sequence). The CDR3 totals 14 residues. V shed 4 bases and J 3 bases; nucleotides not matched to a gene: 6. Written as DNA, the CDR3 is TGTGCCAGCAGCCGGGGGGGTCTCCTCTACGAGCAGTACTTC. Its protein is CASSRGGLLYEQYF.

This chain links TRBV7-2 with TRBJ2-7; D call uncertain. Per the germline V gene, CDR1 is SGHTA and CDR2 is FQGNSA. Trimming pared 7 bases from V and 0 bases from J, leaving 13 bases between. There are 14 residues in the CDR3. The CDR3 loop is CASTKLPSSYEQYF. The CDR3 DNA follows: TGTGCCAGCACTAAGCTCCCAAGCTCCTACGAGCAGTACTTC.

This chain uses TRBV5-5 with TRBJ1-4; 8 positions match TRBD1. The CDR3 is 16 residues long. CDR1 SGHKS and CDR2 YYEKEE come from the germline V gene (reference sequence). J was trimmed by 2 bases and V by 4 bases; bases with no gene match: 7. The CDR3 protein is CASSTRTGRTNEKLFF. CDR3 sequence (DNA): TGTGCCAGCAGCACCCGGACAGGGCGTACTAATGAAAAACTGTTTTTT.

The rearrangement uses TRBV3-1 (or the pseudogene TRBV3-2) and TRBJ1-2; TRBD1 matches 8 bases. Germline lookup yields CDR1 LGHDT and CDR2 YNNKEL (reference sequence). J gave up 8 bases and V 0 bases, and 11 bases lay outside the gene matches. The CDR3 has 16 amino acids. CDR3 region: CASSQEAGQGGGGYTF. In DNA, the CDR3 is TGTGCCAGCAGCCAAGAAGCCGGACAGGGTGGTGGGGGCTACACCTTC.

This clone was seen more than once but under ten times. Here the CDR3 reads CASSSGQGLSYEQYF. The CDR3 DNA reads as TGCGCCAGCAGCTCGGGACAGGGGTTATCCTACGAGCAGTACTTC. The genes are TRBV5-1 and TRBJ2-7; 10 bases fit TRBD1. The germline CDR1 and CDR2 sequences are SGHRS and YFSETQ. The CDR3 spans 15 residues. V dropped 3 bases and J dropped 1; count of bases not matched to a gene: 4.

On this clone itself: Distinct nucleotide sequences in the sample also encode this CDR3. The rearrangement joins TRBV19 to TRBJ1-5; 10 nucleotides match TRBD1. In germline, CDR1 is LNHDA, CDR2 SQIVND (reference sequence). The CDR3 covers 13 residues. The J segment lost 4 bases and the V segment lost 6 bases, leaving 0 bases of the junction unmatched. The chain's CDR3 is CASRGQGNQPQHF. The CDR3, as DNA: TGTGCCAGTAGGGGACAGGGGAATCAGCCCCAGCATTTT.

This clone has just a few counts. The J gene is TRBJ1-6, the V gene TRBV6-2 or TRBV6-3, with no clear D. V lost 1 base and J lost 10, with 2 bases in between. The germline V gene has CDR1 MNHEY and CDR2 SVGEGT. The CDR3 spans 11 residues. CDR3 sequence: CASSYLSPLHF. In DNA, the CDR3 is TGTGCCAGCAGTTACTTATCACCCCTCCACTTT.

The genes are TRBV27 and TRBJ1-2, with TRBD1 identical over 10 bases. V trimming: 3 bases; J trimming: 6 bases; junction bases outside the gene matches: 4. Per the germline V gene, CDR1 is MNHEY and CDR2 is SMNVEV (reference sequence). This CDR3 has 14 residues. This CDR3 is CASSLGDRGHGYTF. The CDR3 coding sequence is TGTGCCAGCAGTTTGGGGGACAGGGGTCATGGCTACACCTTC.

This chain connects TRBV5-6 to TRBJ2-3, with 14 nucleotides matching TRBD2. The CDR3 contains 16 residues. The ends lost 4 bases at V and 3 bases at J; junction bases unmatched: 4. Germline CDR1 and CDR2: SGHDT and YYEEEE. This CDR3 reads CASSRRLAGGTDTQYF. DNA for the CDR3: TGTGCCAGCAGCCGTCGACTAGCGGGGGGGACAGATACGCAGTATTTT.